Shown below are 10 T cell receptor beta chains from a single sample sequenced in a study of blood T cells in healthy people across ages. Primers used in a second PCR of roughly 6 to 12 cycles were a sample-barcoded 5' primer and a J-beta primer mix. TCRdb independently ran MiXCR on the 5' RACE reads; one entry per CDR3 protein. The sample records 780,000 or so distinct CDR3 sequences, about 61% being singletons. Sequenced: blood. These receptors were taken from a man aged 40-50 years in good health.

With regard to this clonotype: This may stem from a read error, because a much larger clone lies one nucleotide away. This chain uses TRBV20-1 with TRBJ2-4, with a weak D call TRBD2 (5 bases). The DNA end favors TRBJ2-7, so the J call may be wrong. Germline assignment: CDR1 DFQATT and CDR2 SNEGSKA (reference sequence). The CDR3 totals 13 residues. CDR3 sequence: CSADVATNYEQYF. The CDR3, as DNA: TGCAGTGCGGACGTAGCGACGAACTACGAGCAGTACTTC.

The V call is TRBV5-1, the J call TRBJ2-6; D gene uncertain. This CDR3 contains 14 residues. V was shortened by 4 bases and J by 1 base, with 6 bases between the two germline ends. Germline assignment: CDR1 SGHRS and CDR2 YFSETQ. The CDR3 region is CASSGQSGANVLTF. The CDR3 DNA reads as TGCGCCAGCAGCGGCCAGTCTGGGGCCAACGTCCTGACTTTC.

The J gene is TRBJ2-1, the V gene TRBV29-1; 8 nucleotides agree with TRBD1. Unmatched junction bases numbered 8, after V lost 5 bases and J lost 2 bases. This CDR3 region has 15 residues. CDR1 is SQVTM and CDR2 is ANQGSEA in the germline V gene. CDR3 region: CSVTMTGVPYNEQFF. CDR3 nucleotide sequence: TGCAGCGTTACGATGACAGGGGTGCCCTACAATGAGCAGTTCTTC.

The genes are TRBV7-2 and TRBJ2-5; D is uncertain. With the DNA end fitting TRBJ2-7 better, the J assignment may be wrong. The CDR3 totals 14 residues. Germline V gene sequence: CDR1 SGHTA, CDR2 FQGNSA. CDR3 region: CASSIYDWAYEQYF. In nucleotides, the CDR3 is TGTGCCAGCAGCATCTACGACTGGGCCTACGAGCAGTACTTC.

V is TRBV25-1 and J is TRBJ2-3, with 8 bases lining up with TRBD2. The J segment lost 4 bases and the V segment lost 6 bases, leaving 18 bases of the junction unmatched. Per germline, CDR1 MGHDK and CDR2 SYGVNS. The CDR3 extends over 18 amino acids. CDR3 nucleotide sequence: TGTGCCAGCAGCCCCCACCGGGGCGGGAGGACGGGGGCAGATACGCAGTATTTT. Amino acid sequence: CASSPHRGGRTGADTQYF.

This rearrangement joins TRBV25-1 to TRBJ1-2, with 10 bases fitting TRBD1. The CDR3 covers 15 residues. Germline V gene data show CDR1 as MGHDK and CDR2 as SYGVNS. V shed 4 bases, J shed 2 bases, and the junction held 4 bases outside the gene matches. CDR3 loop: CASSAPGQGNYGYTF. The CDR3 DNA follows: TGTGCCAGCAGTGCACCGGGACAGGGGAACTATGGCTACACCTTC.

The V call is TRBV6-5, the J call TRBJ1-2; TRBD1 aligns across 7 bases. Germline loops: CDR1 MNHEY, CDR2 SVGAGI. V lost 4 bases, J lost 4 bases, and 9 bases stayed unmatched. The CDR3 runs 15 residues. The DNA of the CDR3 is TGTGCCAGCAGTTTCGCGGGACAGATTTTCTATGGCTACACCTTC. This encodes CASSFAGQIFYGYTF.

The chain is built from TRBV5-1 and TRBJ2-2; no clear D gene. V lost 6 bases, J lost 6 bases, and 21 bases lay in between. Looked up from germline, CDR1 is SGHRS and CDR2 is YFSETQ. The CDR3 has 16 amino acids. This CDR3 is CASTPGRAAAPGELFF. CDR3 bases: TGCGCCAGCACCCCCGGACGGGCAGCAGCCCCCGGGGAGCTGTTTTTT.

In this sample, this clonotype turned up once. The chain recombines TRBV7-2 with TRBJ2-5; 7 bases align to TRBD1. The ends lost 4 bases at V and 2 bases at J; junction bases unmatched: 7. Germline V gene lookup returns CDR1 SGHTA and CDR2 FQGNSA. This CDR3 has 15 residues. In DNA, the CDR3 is TGTGCCAGCAGCTCCACGGGGACAGCACAAGAGACCCAGTACTTC. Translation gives CASSSTGTAQETQYF.

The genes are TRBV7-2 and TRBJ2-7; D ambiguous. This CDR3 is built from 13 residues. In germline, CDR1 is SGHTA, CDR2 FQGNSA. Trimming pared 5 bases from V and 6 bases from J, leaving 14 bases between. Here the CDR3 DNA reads TGTGCCAGCAGCGCCAACCTTAGACTCGAGCAGTACTTC. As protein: CASSANLRLEQYF.